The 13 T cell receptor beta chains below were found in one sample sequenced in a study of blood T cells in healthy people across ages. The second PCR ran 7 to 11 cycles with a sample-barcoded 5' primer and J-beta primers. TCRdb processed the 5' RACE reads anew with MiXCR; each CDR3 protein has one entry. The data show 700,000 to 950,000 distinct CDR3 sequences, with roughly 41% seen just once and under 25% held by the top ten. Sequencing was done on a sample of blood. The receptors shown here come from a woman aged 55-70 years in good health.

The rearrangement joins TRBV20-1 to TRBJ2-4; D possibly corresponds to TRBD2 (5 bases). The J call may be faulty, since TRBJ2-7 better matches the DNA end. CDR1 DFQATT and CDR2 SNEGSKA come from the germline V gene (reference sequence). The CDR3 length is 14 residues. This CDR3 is CSARPSAVTYEQYF. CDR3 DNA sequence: TGCAGTGCTAGACCCTCAGCGGTTACCTACGAGCAGTACTTC.

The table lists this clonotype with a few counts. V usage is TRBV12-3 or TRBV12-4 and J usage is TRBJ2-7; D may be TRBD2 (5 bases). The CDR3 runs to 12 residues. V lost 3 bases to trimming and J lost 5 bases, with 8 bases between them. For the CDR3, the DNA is TGTGCCAGCAGTTTTAATAGCGACGAGCAGTACTTC. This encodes CASSFNSDEQYF.

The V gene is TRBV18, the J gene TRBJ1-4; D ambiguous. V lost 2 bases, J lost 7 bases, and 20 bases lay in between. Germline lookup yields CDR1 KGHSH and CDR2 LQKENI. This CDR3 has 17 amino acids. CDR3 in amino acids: CASSPTRIRRLGEKLFF. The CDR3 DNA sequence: TGTGCCAGCTCACCAACCAGGATCCGAAGATTGGGTGAAAAACTGTTTTTT.

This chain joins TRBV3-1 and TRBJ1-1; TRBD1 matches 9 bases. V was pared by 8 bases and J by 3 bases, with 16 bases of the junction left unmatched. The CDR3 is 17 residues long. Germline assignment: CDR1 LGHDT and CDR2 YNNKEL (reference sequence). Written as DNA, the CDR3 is TGTGCCAGCTCTGAAATCGGGCCGGGACAGGGTGACACTGAAGCTTTCTTT. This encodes CASSEIGPGQGDTEAFF.

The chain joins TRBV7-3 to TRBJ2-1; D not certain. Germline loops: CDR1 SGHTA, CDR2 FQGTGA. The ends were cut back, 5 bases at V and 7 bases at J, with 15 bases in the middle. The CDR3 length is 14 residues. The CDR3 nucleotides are TGTGCCAGCAGCCTCGACTCTCTGGGGAATGAGCAGTTCTTC. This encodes CASSLDSLGNEQFF.

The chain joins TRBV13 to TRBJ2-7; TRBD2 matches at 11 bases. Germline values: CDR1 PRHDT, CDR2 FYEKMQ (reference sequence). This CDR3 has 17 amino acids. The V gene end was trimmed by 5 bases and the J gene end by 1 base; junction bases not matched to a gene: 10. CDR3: CASSDGPGTSGSYEQYF. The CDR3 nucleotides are TGTGCCAGCAGCGATGGACCCGGGACTAGCGGTTCCTACGAGCAGTACTTC.

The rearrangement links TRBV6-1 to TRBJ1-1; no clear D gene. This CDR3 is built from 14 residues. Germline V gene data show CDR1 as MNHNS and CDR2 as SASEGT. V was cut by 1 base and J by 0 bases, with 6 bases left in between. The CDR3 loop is CASSEGLLNTEAFF. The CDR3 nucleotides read TGTGCCAGCAGTGAAGGGCTGCTGAACACTGAAGCTTTCTTT.

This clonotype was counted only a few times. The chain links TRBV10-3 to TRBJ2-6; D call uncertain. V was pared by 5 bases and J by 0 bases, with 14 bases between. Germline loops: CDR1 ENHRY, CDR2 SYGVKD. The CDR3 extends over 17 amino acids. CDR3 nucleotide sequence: TGTGCCATCAGTCTGGGTTGGGTAAACTCTGGGGCCAACGTCCTGACTTTC. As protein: CAISLGWVNSGANVLTF.

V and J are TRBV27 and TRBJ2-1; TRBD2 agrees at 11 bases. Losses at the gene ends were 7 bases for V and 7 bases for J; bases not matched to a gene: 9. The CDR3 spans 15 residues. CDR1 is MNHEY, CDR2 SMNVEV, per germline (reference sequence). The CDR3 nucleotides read TGTGCCAGCACCTTACTAGCGGGGGTCAAGAATGAGCAGTTCTTC. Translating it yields CASTLLAGVKNEQFF.

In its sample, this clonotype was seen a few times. In DNA, the CDR3 is TGTGCCAGCAGTTACGCGGGACAAGGGAATCAGCCCCAGCATTTT. Translated, it gives CASSYAGQGNQPQHF. This sequence joins TRBV6-5 and TRBJ1-5; a weak D match, TRBD1 (6 bases). CDR1 is MNHEY and CDR2 is SVGAGI in the germline V gene. The ends were cut back, 2 bases at V and 4 bases at J, with 12 bases in the middle. This CDR3 has 15 residues.

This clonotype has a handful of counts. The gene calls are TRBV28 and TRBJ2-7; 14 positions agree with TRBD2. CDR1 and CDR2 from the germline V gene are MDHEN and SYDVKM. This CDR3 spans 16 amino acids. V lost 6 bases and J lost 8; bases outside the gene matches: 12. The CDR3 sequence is CASRTSGLAGGPKQYF. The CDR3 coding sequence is TGTGCCAGCAGAACATCCGGACTAGCGGGGGGCCCCAAGCAGTACTTC.

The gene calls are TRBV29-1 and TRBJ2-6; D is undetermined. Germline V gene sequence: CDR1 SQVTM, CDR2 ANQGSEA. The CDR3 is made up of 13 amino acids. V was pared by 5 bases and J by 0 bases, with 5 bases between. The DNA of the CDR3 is TGCAGCGTTATGGCCTCTGGGGCCAACGTCCTGACTTTC. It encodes CSVMASGANVLTF. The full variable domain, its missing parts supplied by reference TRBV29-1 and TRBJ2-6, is SAVISQKPSRDICQRGTSLTIQCQVDSQVTMMFWYRQQPGQSLTLIATANQGSEATYESGFVIDKFPISRPNLTFSTLTVSNMSPEDSSIYLCSVMASGANVLTFGAGSRLTVL.

CDR3: CASSQDRTGGRDTQYF. DNA for the CDR3: TGTGCCAGCAGCCAAGATCGGACGGGAGGCCGAGATACGCAGTATTTT. The gene calls are TRBV4-2 and TRBJ2-3; 7 bases are a match to TRBD2. Trimming cost V 0 bases and J 5 bases; bases outside gene matches: 8. The CDR3 is made up of 16 amino acids. In germline, CDR1 is LGHNA, CDR2 YNFKEQ.